This T cell receptor (beta chain) was observed in a study of beta chain features in type 1 diabetes. Study in general: Sorted cells numbering around 100,000,000 were examined across all samples.

J gave up 5 bases and V 6 bases, and 9 bases lay outside the gene matches. CDR3 length equals 14 residues. Germline CDR1 and CDR2: MGHDK and SYGVNS. CD4+ naive, central memory, regulatory and stem cell-like memory subsets were isolated by sorting on CD45RO/CCR7/CD25/CD127/CD95/CD27. Over 95% purity was reached by all sorted populations. Expressed TCRB transcripts were sequenced, since all the RNA that had been isolated was reverse transcribed. Assay used: immunoSEQ multiplex PCR; TCRdb lists only in-frame clones, some missing. Among fewer than 250,000 clones listed, 11% to 15% were seen once. Input material: naive CD4+ T cells from blood. This chain uses TRBV25-1 with TRBJ2-5; 7 bases are a match to TRBD2. The receptor was isolated from a woman in her forties in good health. The CDR3 DNA reads TGTGCCAGCAGGACTAGCCAACTGGGGGAGACCCAGTACTTC. It is translated as CASRTSQLGETQYF.